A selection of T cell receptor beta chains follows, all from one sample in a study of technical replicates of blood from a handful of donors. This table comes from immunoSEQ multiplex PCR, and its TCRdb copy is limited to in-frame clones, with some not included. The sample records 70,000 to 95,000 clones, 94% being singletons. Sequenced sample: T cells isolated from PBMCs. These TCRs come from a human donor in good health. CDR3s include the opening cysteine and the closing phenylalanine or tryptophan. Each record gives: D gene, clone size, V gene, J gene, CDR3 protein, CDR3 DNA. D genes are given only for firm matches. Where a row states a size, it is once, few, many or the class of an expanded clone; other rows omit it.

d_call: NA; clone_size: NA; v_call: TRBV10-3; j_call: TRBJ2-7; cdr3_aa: CAISVNRDSYEQYF; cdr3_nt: TGTGCCATCAGTGTAAACAGGGACTCCTACGAGCAGTACTTC
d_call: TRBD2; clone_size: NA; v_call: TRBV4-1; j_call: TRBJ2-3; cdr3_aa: CASSSGTSGGFGTDTQYF; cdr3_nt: TGCGCCAGCAGCTCCGGGACTAGCGGGGGGTTCGGCACAGATACGCAGTATTTT
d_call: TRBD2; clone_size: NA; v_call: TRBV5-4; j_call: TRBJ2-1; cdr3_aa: CASSQGGTSGSVNEQFF; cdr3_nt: TGTGCCAGCAGCCAAGGGGGGACTAGCGGGAGTGTGAATGAGCAGTTCTTC
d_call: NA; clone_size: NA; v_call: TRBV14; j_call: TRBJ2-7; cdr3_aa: CASSREGKGPRTSYEQYF; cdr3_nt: TGTGCCAGCAGCCGCGAAGGCAAAGGGCCGAGGACATCCTACGAGCAGTACTTC
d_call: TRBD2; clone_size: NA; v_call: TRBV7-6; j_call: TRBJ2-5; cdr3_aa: CASLRVAGQETQYF; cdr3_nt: TGTGCCAGCCTAAGAGTAGCGGGCCAAGAGACCCAGTACTTC
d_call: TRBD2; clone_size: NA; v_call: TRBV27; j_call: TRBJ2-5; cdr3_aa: CASSLSGGVETQYF; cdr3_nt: TGTGCCAGCAGTTTATCGGGGGGGGTAGAGACCCAGTACTTC
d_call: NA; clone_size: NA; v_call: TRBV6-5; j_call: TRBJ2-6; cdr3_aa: CASLDSGANVLTF; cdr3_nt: TGTGCCAGCTTAGACTCTGGGGCCAACGTCCTGACTTTC
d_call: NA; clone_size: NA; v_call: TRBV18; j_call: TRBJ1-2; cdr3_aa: CASSPLPPTGPVANYGYTF; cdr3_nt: TGTGCCAGCTCACCCCTCCCACCCACAGGGCCCGTCGCTAACTATGGCTACACCTTC
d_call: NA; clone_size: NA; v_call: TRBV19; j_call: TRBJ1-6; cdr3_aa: CASSQTGDNSPLHF; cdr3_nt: TGTGCCAGTAGTCAGACAGGAGATAATTCACCCCTCCACTTT
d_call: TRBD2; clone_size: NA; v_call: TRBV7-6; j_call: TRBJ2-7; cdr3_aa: CASSALAGPTYEQYF; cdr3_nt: TGTGCCAGCAGCGCGCTAGCGGGACCTACCTACGAGCAGTACTTC
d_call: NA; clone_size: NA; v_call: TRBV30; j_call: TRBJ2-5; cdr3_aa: CAWKGDQETQYF; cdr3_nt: TGTGCCTGGAAAGGGGACCAAGAGACCCAGTACTTC
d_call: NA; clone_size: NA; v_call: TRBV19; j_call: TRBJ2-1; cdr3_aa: CASSILDNEQFF; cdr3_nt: TGTGCCAGTAGTATTTTAGACAATGAGCAGTTCTTC
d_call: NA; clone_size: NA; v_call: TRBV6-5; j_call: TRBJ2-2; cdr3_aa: CASSYSRGTGELFF; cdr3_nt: TGTGCCAGCAGTTACTCACGGGGCACCGGGGAGCTGTTTTTT
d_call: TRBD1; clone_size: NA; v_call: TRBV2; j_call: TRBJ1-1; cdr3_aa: CASSLDRGAEAFF; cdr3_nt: TGTGCCAGCTCCCTGGACAGGGGGGCTGAAGCTTTCTTT
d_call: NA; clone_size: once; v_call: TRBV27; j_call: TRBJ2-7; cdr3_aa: CASSSKAFLSYEQYF; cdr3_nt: TGTGCCAGCAGCTCCAAAGCGTTCCTATCCTACGAGCAGTACTTC
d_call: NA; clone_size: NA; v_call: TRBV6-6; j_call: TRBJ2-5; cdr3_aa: CASARQGETQYF; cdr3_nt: TGTGCCAGCGCACGGCAGGGGGAGACCCAGTACTTC
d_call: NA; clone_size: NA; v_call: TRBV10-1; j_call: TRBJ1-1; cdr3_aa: CASSTSDRNTEAFF; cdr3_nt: TGCGCCAGCAGTACCTCGGACAGGAACACTGAAGCTTTCTTT
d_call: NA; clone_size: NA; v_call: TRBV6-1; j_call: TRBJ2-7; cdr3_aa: CASRRGREDEQYF; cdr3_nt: TGTGCCAGCAGGCGGGGCAGGGAAGACGAGCAGTACTTC
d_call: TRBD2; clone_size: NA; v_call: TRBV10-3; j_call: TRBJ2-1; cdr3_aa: CAISPTPGTSGRVEQFF; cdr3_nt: TGTGCCATCAGTCCAACTCCCGGGACTAGCGGGAGGGTTGAGCAGTTCTTC
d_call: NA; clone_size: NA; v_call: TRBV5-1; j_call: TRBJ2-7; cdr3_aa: CASSSEGLTYEQYF; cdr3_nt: TGCGCCAGCAGCTCTGAGGGCTTGACCTACGAGCAGTACTTC
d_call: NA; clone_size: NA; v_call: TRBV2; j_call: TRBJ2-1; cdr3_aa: CASSEAPSPYNEQFF; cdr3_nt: TGTGCCAGCAGTGAAGCCCCCAGTCCTTACAATGAGCAGTTCTTC
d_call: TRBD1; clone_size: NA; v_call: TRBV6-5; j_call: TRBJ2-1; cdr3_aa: CASSRDSGSYNEQFF; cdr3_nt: TGTGCCAGCAGCAGGGACAGTGGTTCCTACAATGAGCAGTTCTTC
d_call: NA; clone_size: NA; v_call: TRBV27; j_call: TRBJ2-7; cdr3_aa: CASSSARQPEQYF; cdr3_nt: TGTGCCAGCAGTTCCGCGCGACAGCCCGAGCAGTACTTC
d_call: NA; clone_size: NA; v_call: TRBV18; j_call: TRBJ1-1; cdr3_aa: CASSPGAGNTEAFF; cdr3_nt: TGTGCCAGCTCACCCGGCGCAGGAAACACTGAAGCTTTCTTT
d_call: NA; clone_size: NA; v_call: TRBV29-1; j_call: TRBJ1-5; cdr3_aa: CSVGQSQPQHF; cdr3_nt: TGCAGCGTGGGACAATCTCAGCCCCAGCATTTT
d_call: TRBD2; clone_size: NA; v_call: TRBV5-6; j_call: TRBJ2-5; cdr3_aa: CASSLLAGGQETQYF; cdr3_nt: TGTGCCAGCAGCTTACTAGCGGGGGGACAAGAGACCCAGTACTTC
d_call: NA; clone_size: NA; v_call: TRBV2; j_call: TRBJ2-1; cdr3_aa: CASKRVYNEQFF; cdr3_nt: TGTGCCAGCAAGCGGGTCTACAATGAGCAGTTCTTC
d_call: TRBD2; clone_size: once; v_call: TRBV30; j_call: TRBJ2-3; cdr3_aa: CACGTSGGGSTDTQYF; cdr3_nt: TGTGCCTGCGGCACTAGCGGGGGGGGTAGCACAGATACGCAGTATTTT
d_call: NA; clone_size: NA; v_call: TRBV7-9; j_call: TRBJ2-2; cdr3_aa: CASSPNTGELFF; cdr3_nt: TGTGCCAGCTCTCCGAACACCGGGGAGCTGTTTTTT
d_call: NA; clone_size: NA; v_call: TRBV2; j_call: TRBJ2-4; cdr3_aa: CASSGSIVGENIQYF; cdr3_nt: TGTGCCAGCAGTGGGAGTATTGTAGGAGAAAACATTCAGTACTTC
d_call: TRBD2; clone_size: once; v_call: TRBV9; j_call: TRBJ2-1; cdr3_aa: CASSTSGASYNEQFF; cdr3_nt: TGTGCCAGCAGCACTAGCGGGGCGTCCTACAATGAGCAGTTCTTC
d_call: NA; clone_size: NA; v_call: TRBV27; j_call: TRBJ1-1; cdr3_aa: CASSLSSLMNTEAFF; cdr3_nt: TGTGCCAGCAGTTTATCTAGCCTTATGAACACTGAAGCTTTCTTT
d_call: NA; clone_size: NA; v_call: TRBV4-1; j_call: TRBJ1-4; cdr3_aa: CASSQGDRNEKLFF; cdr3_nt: TGCGCCAGCAGCCAAGGCGACAGGAATGAAAAACTGTTTTTT
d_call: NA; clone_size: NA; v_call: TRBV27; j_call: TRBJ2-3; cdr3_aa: CASSLGLFTDTQYF; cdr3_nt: TGTGCCAGCAGTTTGGGACTTTTCACAGATACGCAGTATTTT
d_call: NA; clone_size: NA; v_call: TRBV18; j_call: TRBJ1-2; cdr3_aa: CASSPGDTYGYTF; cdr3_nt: TGTGCCAGCTCGCCGGGGGATACCTATGGCTACACCTTC
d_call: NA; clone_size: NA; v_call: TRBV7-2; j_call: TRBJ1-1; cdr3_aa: CASSPLGRGGIMNTEAFF; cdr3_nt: TGTGCCAGCAGCCCATTGGGTAGGGGAGGTATCATGAACACTGAAGCTTTCTTT
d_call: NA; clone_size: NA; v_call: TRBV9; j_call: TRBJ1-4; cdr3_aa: CASSVGESTGEKLFF; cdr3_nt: TGTGCCAGCAGCGTAGGGGAGTCCACGGGTGAAAAACTGTTTTTT
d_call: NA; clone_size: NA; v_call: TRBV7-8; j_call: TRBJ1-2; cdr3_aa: CASSFVQGNGYTF; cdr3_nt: TGTGCCAGCAGCTTTGTACAGGGTAATGGCTACACCTTC
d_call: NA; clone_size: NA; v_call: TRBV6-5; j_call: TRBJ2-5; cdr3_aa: CASFEFGSSGGTQYF; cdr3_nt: TGTGCCAGCTTCGAGTTTGGATCATCAGGAGGGACCCAGTACTTC
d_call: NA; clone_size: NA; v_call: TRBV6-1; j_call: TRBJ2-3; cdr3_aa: CASIPDTLMDRTQYF; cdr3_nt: TGTGCCAGCATCCCGGACACCCTAATGGACCGTACGCAGTATTTT
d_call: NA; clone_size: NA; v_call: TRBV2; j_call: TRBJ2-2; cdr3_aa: CASTGETGELFF; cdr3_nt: TGTGCCAGCACCGGGGAGACCGGGGAGCTGTTTTTT
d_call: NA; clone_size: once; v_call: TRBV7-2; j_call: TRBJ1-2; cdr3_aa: CASSLEGFGYTF; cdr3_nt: TGTGCCAGCAGCTTAGAGGGGTTTGGCTACACCTTC
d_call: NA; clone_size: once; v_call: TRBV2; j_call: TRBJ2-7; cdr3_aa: CATASMYSYEQYF; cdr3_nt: TGTGCCACAGCGAGTATGTACTCCTACGAGCAGTACTTC
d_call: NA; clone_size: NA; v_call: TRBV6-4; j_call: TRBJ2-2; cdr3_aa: CASTENTGELFF; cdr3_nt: TGTGCCAGCACCGAGAATACCGGGGAGCTGTTTTTT
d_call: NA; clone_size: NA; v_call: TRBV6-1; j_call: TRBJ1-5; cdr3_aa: CASSEARFLSNQPQHF; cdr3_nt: TGTGCCAGCAGTGAAGCCAGGTTCCTTAGCAATCAGCCCCAGCATTTT
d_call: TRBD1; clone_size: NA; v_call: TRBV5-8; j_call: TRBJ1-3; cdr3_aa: CASSLGTGGNTIYF; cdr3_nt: TGTGCCAGCAGCTTAGGGACAGGGGGAAACACCATATATTTT
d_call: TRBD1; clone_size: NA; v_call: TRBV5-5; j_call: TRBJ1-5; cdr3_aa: CASSSAGTGNQPQHF; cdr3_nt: TGTGCCAGCAGCTCTGCTGGGACAGGGAATCAGCCCCAGCATTTT
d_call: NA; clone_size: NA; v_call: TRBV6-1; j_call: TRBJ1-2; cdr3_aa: CASSEQRNYGYTF; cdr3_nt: TGTGCCAGCAGTGAACAGAGGAACTATGGCTACACCTTC
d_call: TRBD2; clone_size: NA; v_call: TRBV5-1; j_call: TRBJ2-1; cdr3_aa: CASSLGTSGVDEQFF; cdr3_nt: TGCGCCAGCAGCTTGGGGACTAGCGGCGTCGATGAGCAGTTCTTC
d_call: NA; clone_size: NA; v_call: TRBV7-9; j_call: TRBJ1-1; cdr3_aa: CASSFRGMDTEAFF; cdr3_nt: TGTGCCAGCAGCTTTAGAGGTATGGACACTGAAGCTTTCTTT
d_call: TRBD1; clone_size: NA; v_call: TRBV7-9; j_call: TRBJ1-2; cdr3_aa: CASSSGTGNYGYTF; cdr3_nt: TGTGCCAGCAGCTCCGGGACAGGGAACTATGGCTACACCTTC
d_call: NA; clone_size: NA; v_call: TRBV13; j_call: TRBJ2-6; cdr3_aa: CASRPTGQGISGANVLTF; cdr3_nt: TGTGCCAGCAGACCTACCGGGCAGGGGATCTCTGGGGCCAACGTCCTGACTTTC